These T cell receptor beta chains were read from a single sample in a study of T cells in Graves' hyperthyroidism and ophthalmopathy. MiXCR was run by TCRdb on the multiplex PCR reads, yielding one entry per CDR3 protein. The top ten hold less than 6% of the sample, which has some 600,000 distinct CDR3 sequences, around 13% seen once. The sample was blood. These TCRs come from a woman in her 30s with Graves' hyperthyroidism that later progressed to Graves' ophthalmopathy. Both conserved end residues are part of each CDR3. The D gene is left open where the match is weak. Clone size is not always given. Where it is, it says once, few, many or a class for expanded clones.

size	V	J	D	DNA	CDR3
.	TRBV5-1	TRBJ2-3	.	TGCGCCAGCAGCTTTGGAAGCATTAGCACAGATACGCAGTATTTT	CASSFGSISTDTQYF
.	TRBV6-8	TRBJ1-2	.	TGTGCCAGCACCCCAGGGTTCTCAGGGGATTCTAACTATGGCTACACCTTC	CASTPGFSGDSNYGYTF
many	TRBV5-1	TRBJ1-2	.	TGCGCCAGCAGCTTGTTGGGGGGCTACACCTTC	CASSLLGGYTF
few	TRBV6-2/TRBV6-3	TRBJ2-3	.	TGTGCCAGCAGTTACGAACAGATCACAGATACGCAGTATTTT	CASSYEQITDTQYF
many	TRBV28	TRBJ2-7	.	TGTGCCAGCAGTCCCGCAGGCCCTCGTCACGAGCAGTACTTC	CASSPAGPRHEQYF
many	TRBV28	TRBJ1-2	.	TGTGCCAGCAAAAAAGTTAACTATGGCTACACCTTC	CASKKVNYGYTF
few	TRBV9	TRBJ2-1	.	TGTGCCAGCAGCCTTGTGCAAGCTTCCTACAATGAGCAGTTCTTC	CASSLVQASYNEQFF
.	TRBV5-1	TRBJ2-7	.	TGCGCCAGCAGCTTGGCACAGGCCGAGCAGTACTTC	CASSLAQAEQYF
many	TRBV3-1	TRBJ2-1	.	TGTGCCAGCAGCCAAGGGTCAGTTGGGAATGAGCAGTTCTTC	CASSQGSVGNEQFF
few	TRBV18	TRBJ1-5	.	TGTGCCAGCTCACCCACAGTGAATAGGAATCAGCCCCAGCATTTT	CASSPTVNRNQPQHF
many	TRBV29-1	TRBJ1-2	.	TGCAGCGTTGCGCAGGGTCCCGACTATGGCTACACCTTC	CSVAQGPDYGYTF
.	TRBV30	TRBJ1-5	TRBD1	TGTGCCTGGAGTTATGGGGCGGGACAGGGTGGGCAGCCCCAGCATTTT	CAWSYGAGQGGQPQHF
many	TRBV7-9	TRBJ2-5	.	TGTGCCAGCAGCTTAAGAGACTTTAGGGAGACCCAGTACTTC	CASSLRDFRETQYF
.	TRBV7-3	TRBJ2-1	TRBD2	TGTGCCAGCAGCCTACTGGGCGGGAGCGGGAATGAGCAGTTCTTC	CASSLLGGSGNEQFF
few	TRBV20-1	TRBJ1-1	.	TGCAGTGCTAGGAGTCAGGGCGAGTTTAGAACTGAAGCTTTCTTT	CSARSQGEFRTEAFF
many	TRBV4-2	TRBJ1-5	.	TGTGCCAGCAGCCAAGGAGATAGCAATCAGCCCCAGCATTTT	CASSQGDSNQPQHF
few	TRBV28	TRBJ1-5	.	TGTGCCAGCAGTCCCCGGACATCCCATCAGCCCCAGCATTTT	CASSPRTSHQPQHF
few	TRBV6-1	TRBJ2-4	.	TGTGCCAGCAAAGGTGCGACAGGAGACCTTTACAAAAACATTCAGTACTTC	CASKGATGDLYKNIQYF
many	TRBV20-1	TRBJ2-1	TRBD2	TGCAGTGCTAGAGACCGGACTAGCAGCAATGAGCAGTTCTTC	CSARDRTSSNEQFF
many	TRBV2	TRBJ2-1	TRBD2	TGTGCCAGCAGAGCGGATACTAGCGGGAGTAGGAATGAGCAGTTCTTC	CASRADTSGSRNEQFF
many	TRBV29-1	TRBJ2-3	.	TGCAGCGTTGAACGCGGGGCCACAGATACGCAGTATTTT	CSVERGATDTQYF
.	TRBV6-1	TRBJ2-3	.	TGTGCCAGCAGTCTGATAACCGGAACCGGGGGTACGCAGTATTTT	CASSLITGTGGTQYF